A selection of T cell receptor beta chains follows, all from one sample in a study of blood T cell repertoires in COVID-19. This table comes from immunoSEQ multiplex PCR, and its TCRdb copy is limited to in-frame clones, with some not included. This table has hundreds of thousands of clones, roughly nine tenths appearing once. Sequenced input: peripheral blood. Receptors were obtained from a woman aged 25 to 39 with COVID-19, enrolled during active disease. CDR3s include the opening cysteine and the closing phenylalanine or tryptophan. A D gene is named only where the DNA matches it firmly. Part of the rows lack a size; the others show once, few, many or a class for expanded clones.

CDR3 length: 12
clone size: once
D gene: NA
J gene: TRBJ1-6
V gene: TRBV7-2
CDR3 DNA: TGTGCCAGCAGCTTCGTAAATTCACCCCTCCACTTT
CDR3 protein: CASSFVNSPLHF

CDR3 length: 14
clone size: NA
D gene: TRBD1
J gene: TRBJ1-1
V gene: TRBV5-5
CDR3 DNA: TGTGCCAGCAGCCTGATGACAGGGCACACTGAAGCTTTCTTT
CDR3 protein: CASSLMTGHTEAFF

CDR3 length: 17
clone size: NA
D gene: TRBD2
J gene: TRBJ2-1
V gene: TRBV7-2
CDR3 DNA: TGTGCCAGCAGCTATGGACTAGCGGGGGGGCTGGTGAATGAGCAGTTCTTC
CDR3 protein: CASSYGLAGGLVNEQFF

CDR3 length: 15
clone size: NA
D gene: NA
J gene: TRBJ2-7
V gene: TRBV6-5
CDR3 DNA: TGTGCCAGCGGATCCCGCAGGGCACCACCCTACGAGCAGTACTTC
CDR3 protein: CASGSRRAPPYEQYF

CDR3 length: 12
clone size: NA
D gene: NA
J gene: TRBJ1-1
V gene: TRBV4-1
CDR3 DNA: TGCGCCAGCGCGGGGCTCGGCACTGAAGCTTTCTTT
CDR3 protein: CASAGLGTEAFF

CDR3 length: 14
clone size: NA
D gene: NA
J gene: TRBJ2-1
V gene: TRBV29-1
CDR3 DNA: TGCAGCGTCGTACAGGGAAGCTCCTACAATGAGCAGTTCTTC
CDR3 protein: CSVVQGSSYNEQFF

CDR3 length: 14
clone size: many
D gene: NA
J gene: TRBJ2-7
V gene: TRBV5-5
CDR3 DNA: TGTGCCAGCAGCTTGGGGACAGACACCCTGGAGCAGTACTTC
CDR3 protein: CASSLGTDTLEQYF

CDR3 length: 16
clone size: NA
D gene: TRBD2
J gene: TRBJ2-3
V gene: TRBV5-5
CDR3 DNA: TGTGCCAGCAGCCTGACATACGGACTAGGTTCAGATACGCAGTATTTT
CDR3 protein: CASSLTYGLGSDTQYF

CDR3 length: 11
clone size: NA
D gene: NA
J gene: TRBJ2-7
V gene: TRBV29-1
CDR3 DNA: TGCAGCGTCCTTTGGGCGTGGGAGCAGTACTTC
CDR3 protein: CSVLWAWEQYF

CDR3 length: 15
clone size: NA
D gene: NA
J gene: TRBJ2-3
V gene: TRBV1
CDR3 DNA: TGCACCAGCAGCCAAGATCGGGCTGGGGGGTATACGCAGTATTTT
CDR3 protein: CTSSQDRAGGYTQYF

CDR3 length: 15
clone size: NA
D gene: TRBD1
J gene: TRBJ2-7
V gene: TRBV19
CDR3 DNA: TGTGCCAGTAGTATCGGGACAGGGGTTTCAGGTGAGCAGTACTTC
CDR3 protein: CASSIGTGVSGEQYF

CDR3 length: 13
clone size: NA
D gene: TRBD2
J gene: TRBJ2-7
V gene: TRBV27
CDR3 DNA: TGTGCCACGGCGGGGGGGACTCACTACGAGCAGTACTTC
CDR3 protein: CATAGGTHYEQYF

CDR3 length: 15
clone size: NA
D gene: NA
J gene: TRBJ2-7
V gene: TRBV4-1
CDR3 DNA: TGCGCCAGCAGCCAAGTCCGGGGGTATGCCTACGAGCAGTACTTC
CDR3 protein: CASSQVRGYAYEQYF

CDR3 length: 16
clone size: NA
D gene: TRBD1
J gene: TRBJ2-1
V gene: TRBV15
CDR3 DNA: TGTGCCACCAGACCTCGACAGGGCAGCTCCTACAATGAGCAGTTCTTC
CDR3 protein: CATRPRQGSSYNEQFF

CDR3 length: 14
clone size: once
D gene: NA
J gene: TRBJ2-1
V gene: TRBV10-1
CDR3 DNA: TGCGCCAGCAGCCTCCCTGGGAGTTACAATGAGCAGTTCTTC
CDR3 protein: CASSLPGSYNEQFF

CDR3 length: 15
clone size: NA
D gene: TRBD1
J gene: TRBJ2-1
V gene: TRBV5-1
CDR3 DNA: TGCGCCAGCAGCTTGGCACAGGGGGTGGTAAATGAGCAGTTCTTC
CDR3 protein: CASSLAQGVVNEQFF

CDR3 length: 16
clone size: NA
D gene: TRBD2
J gene: TRBJ2-1
V gene: TRBV7-9
CDR3 DNA: TGTGCCAGCAGCTCCAAAACTAGCGGGGAGTACAATGAGCAGTTCTTC
CDR3 protein: CASSSKTSGEYNEQFF

CDR3 length: 17
clone size: NA
D gene: TRBD2
J gene: TRBJ2-3
V gene: TRBV28
CDR3 DNA: TGTGCCAGCATCAGAGCGGGGGGGCTCCTTTTCACAGATACGCAGTATTTT
CDR3 protein: CASIRAGGLLFTDTQYF

CDR3 length: 14
clone size: NA
D gene: NA
J gene: TRBJ1-3
V gene: TRBV6-1
CDR3 DNA: TGTGCCAGCAGTGACAGGGCCTCTGGAAACACCATATATTTT
CDR3 protein: CASSDRASGNTIYF

CDR3 length: 15
clone size: many
D gene: TRBD2
J gene: TRBJ2-3
V gene: TRBV10-1
CDR3 DNA: TGCGCCAGCAGTGAGCAAGCGGGGACCACAGATACGCAGTATTTT
CDR3 protein: CASSEQAGTTDTQYF

CDR3 length: 15
clone size: NA
D gene: NA
J gene: TRBJ2-3
V gene: TRBV2
CDR3 DNA: TGTGCCAGCAGTGGGACTTTTACTAGCACAGATACGCAGTATTTT
CDR3 protein: CASSGTFTSTDTQYF

CDR3 length: 15
clone size: NA
D gene: TRBD2
J gene: TRBJ2-3
V gene: TRBV6-1
CDR3 DNA: TGTGCCAGCAGTGAAGTAGCGGGGGGGCCAGATACGCAGTATTTT
CDR3 protein: CASSEVAGGPDTQYF

CDR3 length: 18
clone size: NA
D gene: TRBD2
J gene: TRBJ2-1
V gene: TRBV7-8
CDR3 DNA: TGTGCCAGCAGCTCCAGACTTGTAAGCGGGGGCGGCTACAATGAGCAGTTCTTC
CDR3 protein: CASSSRLVSGGGYNEQFF

CDR3 length: 15
clone size: NA
D gene: NA
J gene: TRBJ1-2
V gene: TRBV28
CDR3 DNA: TGTGCCAGCAGTTTGGGGGGGGCGCTTCGGTATGGCTACACCTTC
CDR3 protein: CASSLGGALRYGYTF

CDR3 length: 17
clone size: NA
D gene: NA
J gene: TRBJ1-6
V gene: TRBV19
CDR3 DNA: TGTGCCAGTAGTATAGGAGGCTCGGGCCCGGGAGATTCACCCCTCCACTTT
CDR3 protein: CASSIGGSGPGDSPLHF

CDR3 length: 15
clone size: NA
D gene: TRBD1
J gene: TRBJ1-2
V gene: TRBV7-9
CDR3 DNA: TGTGCCAGCAGCTTTGGGCCTGGGACAGGGAGCGGCTACACCTTC
CDR3 protein: CASSFGPGTGSGYTF

CDR3 length: 16
clone size: few
D gene: TRBD2
J gene: TRBJ2-5
V gene: TRBV19
CDR3 DNA: TGTGCCAGTAGTATCGGACTCGGGGGGGCCGGAGAGACCCAGTACTTC
CDR3 protein: CASSIGLGGAGETQYF

CDR3 length: 13
clone size: NA
D gene: TRBD1
J gene: TRBJ2-2
V gene: TRBV27
CDR3 DNA: TGTGCCAGCAGATACTCAGGGGGCGGGGAGCTGTTTTTT
CDR3 protein: CASRYSGGGELFF

CDR3 length: 16
clone size: NA
D gene: TRBD2
J gene: TRBJ2-5
V gene: TRBV19
CDR3 DNA: TGTGCCAGTAGCTCCCCCGGGAGGGCAGCCGGGGGGACCCAGTACTTC
CDR3 protein: CASSSPGRAAGGTQYF

CDR3 length: 15
clone size: NA
D gene: NA
J gene: TRBJ2-6
V gene: TRBV11-3
CDR3 DNA: TGTGCCAGTAGCGCCGGGTACTCTGGGGCCAACGTCCTGACTTTC
CDR3 protein: CASSAGYSGANVLTF